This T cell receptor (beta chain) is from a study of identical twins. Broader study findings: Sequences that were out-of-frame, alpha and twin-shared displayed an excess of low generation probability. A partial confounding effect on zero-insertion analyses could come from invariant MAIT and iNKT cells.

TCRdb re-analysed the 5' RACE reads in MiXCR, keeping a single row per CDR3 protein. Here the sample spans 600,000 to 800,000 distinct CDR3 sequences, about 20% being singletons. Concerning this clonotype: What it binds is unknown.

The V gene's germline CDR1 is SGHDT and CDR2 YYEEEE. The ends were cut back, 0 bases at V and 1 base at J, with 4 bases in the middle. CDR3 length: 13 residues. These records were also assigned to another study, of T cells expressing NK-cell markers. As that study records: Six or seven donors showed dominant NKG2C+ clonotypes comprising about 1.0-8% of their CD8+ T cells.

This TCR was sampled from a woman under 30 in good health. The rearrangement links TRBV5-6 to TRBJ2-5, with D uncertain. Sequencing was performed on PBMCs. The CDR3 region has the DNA TGTGCCAGCAGCTTGGAGATCCAAGAGACCCAGTACTTC. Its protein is CASSLEIQETQYF.